This paragraph covers one TCR beta chain sequence. Its antigen is as yet unknown. The study reverse transcribed the entire isolated RNA, so it sequenced expressed TCRB transcripts. Assay: immunoSEQ multiplex PCR; the TCRdb copy retains only in-frame clones and omits some. The sample includes about 410,000 clones, 11% to 15% of them seen just once. The V and J ends lost 3 bases and 9 bases respectively, with 9 bases between them. This CDR3 spans 11 amino acids. The V gene's germline CDR1 is GTSNPN and CDR2 SVGIG (reference sequence). This sample was included in a study of beta chain features in type 1 diabetes. Study-wide context: No patient-donor differences in age, gender, total cells or subset yield. Study outcomes and limitations: TCRB CDR3 length was moderately but significantly reduced in all four CD4+ subsets of Type 1 diabetes patients.

This TCR was sampled from a man in his thirties or forties in good health. The sample consisted of naive CD4+ T cells from blood. The chain carries TRBV30 and TRBJ2-1, with D unresolved. The CDR3 DNA follows: TGTGCCTGGAGGCGAAGGCGTGAGCAGTTCTTC. Encoded protein: CAWRRRREQFF.